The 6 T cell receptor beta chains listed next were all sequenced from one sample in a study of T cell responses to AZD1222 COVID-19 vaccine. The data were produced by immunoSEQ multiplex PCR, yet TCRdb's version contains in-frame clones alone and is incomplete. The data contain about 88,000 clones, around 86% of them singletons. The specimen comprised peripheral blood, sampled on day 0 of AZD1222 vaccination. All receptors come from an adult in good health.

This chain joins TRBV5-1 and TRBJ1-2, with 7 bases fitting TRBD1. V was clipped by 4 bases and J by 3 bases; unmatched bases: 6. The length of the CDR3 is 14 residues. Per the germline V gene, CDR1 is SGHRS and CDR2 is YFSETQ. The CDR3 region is CASSPGQQDYGYTF. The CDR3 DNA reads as TGCGCCAGCAGCCCGGGACAGCAAGACTATGGCTACACCTTC.

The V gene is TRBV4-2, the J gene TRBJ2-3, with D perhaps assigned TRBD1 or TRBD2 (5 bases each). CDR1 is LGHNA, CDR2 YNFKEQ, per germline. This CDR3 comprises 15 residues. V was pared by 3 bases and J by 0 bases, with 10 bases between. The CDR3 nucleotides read TGTGCCAGCAGCCAGAGGGCAGGGAGCACAGATACGCAGTATTTT. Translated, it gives CASSQRAGSTDTQYF.

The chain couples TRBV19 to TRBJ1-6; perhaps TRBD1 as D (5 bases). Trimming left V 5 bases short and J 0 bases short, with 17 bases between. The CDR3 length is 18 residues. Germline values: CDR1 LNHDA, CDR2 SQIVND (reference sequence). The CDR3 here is CASSLEGLKSSYNSPLHF. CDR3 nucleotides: TGTGCCAGTAGTCTCGAGGGACTGAAGAGCTCCTATAATTCACCCCTCCACTTT.

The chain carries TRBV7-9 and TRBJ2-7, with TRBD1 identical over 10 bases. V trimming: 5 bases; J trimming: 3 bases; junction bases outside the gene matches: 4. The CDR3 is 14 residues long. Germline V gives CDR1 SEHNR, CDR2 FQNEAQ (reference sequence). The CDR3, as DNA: TGTGCCAGCAGCAAAGGGGACAGGGGCTACGAGCAGTACTTC. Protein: CASSKGDRGYEQYF.

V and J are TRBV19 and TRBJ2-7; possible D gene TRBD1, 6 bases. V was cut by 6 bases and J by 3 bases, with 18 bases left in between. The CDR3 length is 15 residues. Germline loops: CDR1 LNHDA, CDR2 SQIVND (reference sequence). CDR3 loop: CASSPKQGSVYEQYF. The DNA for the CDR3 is TGTGCCAGTAGCCCCAAACAGGGCTCTGTCTACGAGCAGTACTTC.

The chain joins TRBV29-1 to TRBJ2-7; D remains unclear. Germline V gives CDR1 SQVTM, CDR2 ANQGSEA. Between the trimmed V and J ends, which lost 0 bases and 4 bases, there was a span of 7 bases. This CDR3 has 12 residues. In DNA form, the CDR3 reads TGCAGCGTTGAAGATTCCGGGTACGAGCAGTACTTC. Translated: CSVEDSGYEQYF.